This T cell receptor beta chain was recorded in a study of cytomegalovirus exposure and HLA in healthy donors. General study points: Most of the CMV-associated TCR beta chains (in a later analysis) appeared to be HLA-restricted. In an earlier analysis, about 87% or about 30%: the productive usage of most TCR beta V segments.

Use of 60 Vbeta and 13 Jbeta primers characterized the PCR. TCRdb's table, derived via immunoSEQ multiplex PCR, lists solely in-frame clones and lacks some. This table holds hundreds of thousands of clones, around 80% found once. The J segment lost 7 bases and the V segment lost 6 bases, leaving 13 bases of the junction unmatched. Germline V gene data show CDR1 as LNHDA and CDR2 as SQIVND (reference sequence). CDR3 length equals 16 residues. In this sample, this clone turned up a few times. What it binds is unknown. This TCR came from a girl aged 2 to 9 in good health and CMV-seronegative. Sequenced input: PBMCs. The chain uses TRBV19 and TRBJ1-5; 9 bases map to TRBD1. The CDR3 DNA is TGTGCCAGTAGGAGTGAACAGGGGGCATCGCGACAGCCCCAGCATTTT. It yields the protein CASRSEQGASRQPQHF. The complete variable domain, with remaining parts taken from reference TRBV19 and TRBJ1-5, reads DGGITQSPKYLFRKEGQNVTLSCEQNLNHDAMYWYRQDPGQGLRLIYYSQIVNDFQKGDIAEGYSVSREKKESFPLTVTSAQKNPTAFYLCASRSEQGASRQPQHFGDGTRLSIL.